A selection of T cell receptor beta chains follows, all from one sample in a study of CD8 T cells in ankylosing spondylitis. One entry per CDR3 protein results from TCRdb running MiXCR on the 5' RACE reads. Of 240,000 or so distinct CDR3 sequences listed, around 11% are singletons. Sequencing was done on a sample of blood, either unsorted or a sorted T cell fraction (not recorded which). The receptors were sampled from a male donor with ankylosing spondylitis or in good health (not recorded which). Each CDR3 is given with its conserved first and last residue. The D gene is left open where the match is weak. Expanded clones get a size class; other rows say once, few or many, or leave the size out.

v_call,d_call,clone_size,j_call,cdr3_nt,cdr3_aa
TRBV6-5,NA,many,TRBJ1-4,TGTGCCAGCAGTTACTCGGCGTCAGTCCTGGGAAAACTGTTTTTT,CASSYSASVLGKLFF
TRBV29-1,NA,few,TRBJ2-1,TGCAGCGCCTGCTCCCTACTCGGTGAGCAGTTCTTC,CSACSLLGEQFF
TRBV20-1,TRBD2,NA,TRBJ2-1,TGCAGTGGAGCGGGGGGCAATGAGCAGTTCTTC,CSGAGGNEQFF
TRBV7-8,NA,many,TRBJ2-4,TGTGCCAGCAGCACCAACACCGAACTAGCCAAAAACATTCAGTACTTC,CASSTNTELAKNIQYF
TRBV5-1,NA,many,TRBJ1-2,TGCGCCAGCAGTTTAGGACAGCCGCGACCCTATGGCTACACCTTC,CASSLGQPRPYGYTF
TRBV12-3/TRBV12-4,NA,many,TRBJ2-3,TGTGCCAGCAGTTCCCCAATCTTGGGCGGCACGCAGTATTTT,CASSSPILGGTQYF
TRBV12-3/TRBV12-4,NA,many,TRBJ1-4,TGTGCCAGCGGGCGGCGGAGTGAAAAACTGTTTTTT,CASGRRSEKLFF
TRBV5-1,NA,many,TRBJ1-1,TGCGCCAGCAGCTTAATCAGGGCCGGGGGGAACACTGAAGCTTTCTTT,CASSLIRAGGNTEAFF
TRBV5-1,NA,many,TRBJ1-5,TGCGCCAGCAGCTTTGAAAGGGACCAGCCCCAGCATTTT,CASSFERDQPQHF
TRBV5-4,TRBD2,many,TRBJ2-1,TGTGCCAGCGGCCGGGGGACTAGCGGGGGGGCTTTCTCTAATGAGCAGTTCTTC,CASGRGTSGGAFSNEQFF
TRBV5-5,NA,many,TRBJ2-7,TGTGCCAGCAGCTGGGCTGTCTACGAGCAGTACTTC,CASSWAVYEQYF
TRBV30,TRBD1,NA,TRBJ2-2,TGTGCCTGGAGGACAGGGGGCAAACTTACCACCGGGGAGCTGTTTTTT,CAWRTGGKLTTGELFF
TRBV28,NA,many,TRBJ1-1,TGTGCCAGCAGTAGGGGATTCGGCATGAACACTGAAGCTTTCTTT,CASSRGFGMNTEAFF
TRBV5-1,TRBD1,NA,TRBJ2-1,TGCGCCAGCAGCTTGGCCGGGATCAGGGGGCGCCATGAGCAGTTCTTC,CASSLAGIRGRHEQFF
TRBV5-1,NA,many,TRBJ2-5,TGCGCCAGCAGCGGGGACAACGGCATATTGTCCCTTCAGTACTTC,CASSGDNGILSLQYF
TRBV29-1,NA,many,TRBJ2-5,TGCAGCGTTGAATTGGAGACCCAGTACTTC,CSVELETQYF
TRBV9,TRBD1,NA,TRBJ2-5,TGTGCCAGCAGCGCCGTCGGGACAGCTGAAGAGACCCAGTACTTC,CASSAVGTAEETQYF
TRBV2,NA,NA,TRBJ2-1,TGTGCCAGCAGTGTGGGAGGCCCTGCGGATGAGCAGTTCTTC,CASSVGGPADEQFF
TRBV6-2/TRBV6-3,NA,few,TRBJ2-6,TGTGCCAGCAGTGGGGGGTCAGGGGCCAACGTCCTGACTTTC,CASSGGSGANVLTF
TRBV20-1,NA,many,TRBJ2-3,TGCAGTGCTAGTTGGCGTTCTTTAGGTGCAGATACGCAGTATTTT,CSASWRSLGADTQYF
TRBV15,TRBD1,few,TRBJ1-1,TGTGCCACCAGCCCCGACAGGGCTCCTTACAATGAAGCTTTCTTT,CATSPDRAPYNEAFF
TRBV7-3,TRBD2,many,TRBJ2-2,TGTGCCAGCAGCTTTAGCGGGAAGAACACCGGGGAGCTGTTTTTT,CASSFSGKNTGELFF
TRBV29-1,NA,few,TRBJ2-2,TGCAGCGTCTCAGGGTATCTGGGAAACACCGGGGAGCTGTTTTTT,CSVSGYLGNTGELFF
TRBV5-1,NA,many,TRBJ1-1,TGCGCCAGCAGTTACGGGACAGAAGCTTTCTTT,CASSYGTEAFF
TRBV7-6,NA,many,TRBJ1-1,TGTGCCAGCAGCTTAAAAATAGCTACTGAAGCTTTCTTT,CASSLKIATEAFF
TRBV20-1,TRBD2,many,TRBJ2-1,TGCAGTGCTGGGGGGGGGTCCGGCAATGAGCAGTTCTTC,CSAGGGSGNEQFF
TRBV12-3/TRBV12-4,NA,many,TRBJ1-2,TGTGCCAGCAGTTTATATGACGTGCCCTACACCTTC,CASSLYDVPYTF